One sample yielded the 2 T cell receptor beta chains listed below, sequenced in a study of blood T cell repertoires in COVID-19. Assay used: immunoSEQ multiplex PCR; TCRdb lists only in-frame clones, some missing. The table lists about 55,000 clones, approximately 78% of them singletons. The source material was peripheral blood. Every receptor here comes from a human donor in a cohort sampled during active or convalescent COVID-19.

The chain couples TRBV27 to TRBJ2-7; 12 nucleotides agree with TRBD2. CDR1 is MNHEY and CDR2 is SMNVEV in the germline V gene (reference sequence). This CDR3 contains 17 residues. Losses at the gene ends were 7 bases for V and 1 base for J; bases not matched to a gene: 11. CDR3 DNA sequence: TGTGCCAGCAAACCTAGGACTAGCGGGGTAATTTCCTACGAGCAGTACTTC. It specifies CASKPRTSGVISYEQYF.

The rearrangement joins TRBV5-8 to TRBJ2-1; no definite D call. V dropped 2 bases and J dropped 15 bases, with 12 bases sitting between them. Germline V gene lookup returns CDR1 SGHTS and CDR2 YDEGEE. The CDR3 spans 11 residues. This CDR3 reads CASSLTRVPFF. The CDR3 DNA follows: TGTGCCAGCAGCTTAACCCGGGTACCGTTCTTC.